These 12 T cell receptor beta chains were all obtained from the same sample, sequenced in a study of Ad26.COV2.S vaccination and SARS-CoV-2 variants. Data came from immunoSEQ multiplex PCR; TCRdb stores just in-frame clones and leaves some out. The sample shows 350,000 to 450,000 clones, 92% of them seen only once. Described treatment: 15 to 20 received Ad26.COV2.S at low or high dose, single or two shots; about 5 received placebo; per-sample allocation not given. Material that was analyzed had been drawn on day 63 after the first vaccine or placebo injection. The sequencing used peripheral blood, collected in a trial of Ad26.COV2.S vaccine versus placebo. These receptors came from a person between 18 and 65 years old who received the Ad26.COV2.S COVID-19 vaccine or a placebo.

This chain uses TRBV12-3 or TRBV12-4 with TRBJ2-2, with 7 bases identical to TRBD2. This CDR3 is 13 amino acids long. The V segment lost 4 bases and the J segment 8 bases; nucleotides outside the gene matches: 4. Here the CDR3 DNA reads TGTGCCAGCAGTTCGGGGGGAAGGGGGGAGCTGTTTTTT. This translates into CASSSGGRGELFF.

This chain uses TRBV5-1 with TRBJ2-7; 8 positions match TRBD1. Trimming cost V 3 bases and J 1 base; bases outside gene matches: 3. The germline V gene encodes CDR1 SGHRS and CDR2 YFSETQ. There are 14 residues in the CDR3. The CDR3 region is CASSSTGASYEQYF. The CDR3 nucleotides are TGCGCCAGCAGCTCGACAGGGGCTTCCTACGAGCAGTACTTC.

The chain is built from TRBV11-3 and TRBJ1-1; unclear D gene. CDR1 is SGHNT and CDR2 is YENEEA in the germline V gene. V was shortened by 5 bases and J by 1 base, with 8 bases between the two germline ends. CDR3 size: 13 residues. The CDR3 here is CASSRGANTEAFF. CDR3 coding DNA: TGTGCCAGCAGCCGAGGTGCGAACACTGAAGCTTTCTTT.

The genes are TRBV7-9 and TRBJ1-5; 7 nucleotides agree with TRBD1. Trimming took 2 bases from V and 5 from J; bases not matched to a gene: 3. The CDR3 loop spans 14 amino acids. Per the germline V gene, CDR1 is SEHNR and CDR2 is FQNEAQ (reference sequence). The CDR3 loop reads CASSLSRGDQPQHF. Here the CDR3 DNA reads TGTGCCAGCAGCTTAAGCAGGGGGGATCAGCCCCAGCATTTT.

V and J are TRBV5-1 and TRBJ2-5; D is unresolved. The CDR3 has 14 amino acids. The V end was cut by 1 base, the J end by 1 base, with 8 bases between. Germline loops: CDR1 SGHRS, CDR2 YFSETQ. As DNA, the CDR3 is TGCGCCAGCAGCTTGTTGCCGTCCCAAGAGACCCAGTACTTC. It translates to CASSLLPSQETQYF.

The chain uses TRBV10-3 and TRBJ2-1; the match to TRBD1 covers 9 bases. The germline V gene encodes CDR1 ENHRY and CDR2 SYGVKD. V lost 0 bases, J lost 10 bases, and 10 bases stayed unmatched. The CDR3 runs to 16 residues. CDR3 sequence (DNA): TGTGCCATCAGTGAGTCGGTGGGACAGGGACACAGGGAGCAGTTCTTC. It specifies CAISESVGQGHREQFF.

The gene calls are TRBV5-5 and TRBJ1-4; TRBD1 matches 7 bases. V gave up 2 bases and J gave up 6 bases; unmatched junction bases: 1. The CDR3 is 13 amino acids. Germline assignment: CDR1 SGHKS and CDR2 YYEKEE (reference sequence). The CDR3 here is CASSLGTDEKLFF. The CDR3 coding sequence is TGTGCCAGCAGCTTAGGGACAGATGAAAAACTGTTTTTT.

The chain couples TRBV7-2 to TRBJ1-6; D not resolved. Germline CDR1 reads SGHTA; CDR2 reads FQGNSA. Trimming cost V 3 bases and J 8 bases, with 11 bases left between them. The CDR3 loop spans 14 amino acids. CDR3 sequence: CASSFFGRDSPLHF. The CDR3, as DNA: TGTGCCAGCAGCTTCTTCGGTCGTGATTCACCCCTCCACTTT.

The rearrangement uses TRBV18 and TRBJ2-7; 10 bases map to TRBD1. Germline CDR1 KGHSH, CDR2 LQKENI. The CDR3 spans 15 residues. The trim removed 1 base at V and 3 bases at J, leaving 3 bases unmatched. CDR3 sequence: CASSPRQGALYEQYF. Here the CDR3 DNA reads TGTGCCAGCTCACCACGACAGGGGGCTCTCTACGAGCAGTACTTC.

The chain links TRBV14 to TRBJ1-1, with a weak D call TRBD1 (6 bases). Trimming left V 4 bases short and J 11 bases short, with 23 bases between. This CDR3 has 15 amino acids. Germline CDR1 and CDR2: SGHDN and FVKESK. The CDR3 here is CASSRTAREERQAFF. In nucleotides, the CDR3 is TGTGCCAGCAGCCGGACAGCGAGGGAAGAACGCCAGGCTTTCTTT.

The chain is built from TRBV11-2 and TRBJ1-2; TRBD1 matches 7 bases. The CDR3 spans 16 residues. The junction had 15 bases not matched to a gene; V was cut back by 5 bases and J by 6 bases. Germline V gene sequence: CDR1 SGHAT, CDR2 FQNNGV. The CDR3 nucleotides read TGTGCCAGCAGCCCCCCTGTATCGACAGGGAAGAATGGCTACACCTTC. Residues: CASSPPVSTGKNGYTF.

The V call is TRBV7-9, the J call TRBJ2-7; TRBD1 agrees at 8 bases. V lost 1 base to trimming and J lost 5 bases; unmatched junction nucleotides: 4. Looked up from germline, CDR1 is SEHNR and CDR2 is FQNEAQ (reference sequence). The CDR3 is made up of 14 amino acids. The CDR3 is CASSLDVTGDEQYF. The CDR3 DNA reads TGTGCCAGCAGCTTAGATGTGACAGGGGACGAGCAGTACTTC.